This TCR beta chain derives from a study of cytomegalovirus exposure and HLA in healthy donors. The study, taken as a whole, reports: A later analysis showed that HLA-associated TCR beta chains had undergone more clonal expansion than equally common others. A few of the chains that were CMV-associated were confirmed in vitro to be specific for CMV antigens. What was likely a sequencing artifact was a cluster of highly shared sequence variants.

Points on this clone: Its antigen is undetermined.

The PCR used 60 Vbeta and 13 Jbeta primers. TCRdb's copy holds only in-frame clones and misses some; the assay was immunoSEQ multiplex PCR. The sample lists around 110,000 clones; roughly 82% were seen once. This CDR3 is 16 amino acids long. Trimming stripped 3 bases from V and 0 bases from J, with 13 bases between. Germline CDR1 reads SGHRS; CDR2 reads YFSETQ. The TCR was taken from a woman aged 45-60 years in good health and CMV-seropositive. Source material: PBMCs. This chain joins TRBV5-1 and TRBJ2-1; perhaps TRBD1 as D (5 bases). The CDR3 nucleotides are TGCGCCAGCAGCTCCTTTGACAGACTCTCCTACAATGAGCAGTTCTTC. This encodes CASSSFDRLSYNEQFF.